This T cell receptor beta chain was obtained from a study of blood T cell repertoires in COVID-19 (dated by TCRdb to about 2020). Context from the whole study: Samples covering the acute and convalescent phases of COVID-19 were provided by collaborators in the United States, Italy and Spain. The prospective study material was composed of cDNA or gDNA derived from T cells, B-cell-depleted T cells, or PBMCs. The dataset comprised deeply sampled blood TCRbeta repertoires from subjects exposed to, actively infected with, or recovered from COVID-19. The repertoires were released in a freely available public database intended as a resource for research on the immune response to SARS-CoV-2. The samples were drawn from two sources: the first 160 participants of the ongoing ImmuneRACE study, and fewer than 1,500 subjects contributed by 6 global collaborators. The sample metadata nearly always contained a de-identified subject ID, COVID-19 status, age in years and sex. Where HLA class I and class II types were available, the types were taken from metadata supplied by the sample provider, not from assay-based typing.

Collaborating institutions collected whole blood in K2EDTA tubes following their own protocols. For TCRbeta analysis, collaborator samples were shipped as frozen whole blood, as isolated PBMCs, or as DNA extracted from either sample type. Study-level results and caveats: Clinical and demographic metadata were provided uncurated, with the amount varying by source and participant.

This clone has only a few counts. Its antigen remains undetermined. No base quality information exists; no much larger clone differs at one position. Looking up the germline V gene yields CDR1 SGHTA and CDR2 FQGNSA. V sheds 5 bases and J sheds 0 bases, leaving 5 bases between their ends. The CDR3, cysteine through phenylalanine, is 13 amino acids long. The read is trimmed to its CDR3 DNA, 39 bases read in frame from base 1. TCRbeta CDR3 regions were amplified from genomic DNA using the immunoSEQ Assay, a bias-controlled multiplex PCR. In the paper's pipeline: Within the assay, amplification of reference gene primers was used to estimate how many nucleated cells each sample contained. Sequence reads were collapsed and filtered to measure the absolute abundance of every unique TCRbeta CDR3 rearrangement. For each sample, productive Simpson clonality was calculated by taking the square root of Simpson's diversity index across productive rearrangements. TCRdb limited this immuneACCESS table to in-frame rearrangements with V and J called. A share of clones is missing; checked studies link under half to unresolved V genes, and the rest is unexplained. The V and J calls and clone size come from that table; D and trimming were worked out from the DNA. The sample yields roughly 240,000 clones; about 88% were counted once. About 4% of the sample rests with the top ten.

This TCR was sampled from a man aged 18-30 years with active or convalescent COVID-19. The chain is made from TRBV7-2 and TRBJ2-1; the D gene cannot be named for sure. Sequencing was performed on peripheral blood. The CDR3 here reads CASSPGSYNEQFF. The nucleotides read TGTGCCAGCAGCCCCGGCTCCTACAATGAGCAGTTCTTC.